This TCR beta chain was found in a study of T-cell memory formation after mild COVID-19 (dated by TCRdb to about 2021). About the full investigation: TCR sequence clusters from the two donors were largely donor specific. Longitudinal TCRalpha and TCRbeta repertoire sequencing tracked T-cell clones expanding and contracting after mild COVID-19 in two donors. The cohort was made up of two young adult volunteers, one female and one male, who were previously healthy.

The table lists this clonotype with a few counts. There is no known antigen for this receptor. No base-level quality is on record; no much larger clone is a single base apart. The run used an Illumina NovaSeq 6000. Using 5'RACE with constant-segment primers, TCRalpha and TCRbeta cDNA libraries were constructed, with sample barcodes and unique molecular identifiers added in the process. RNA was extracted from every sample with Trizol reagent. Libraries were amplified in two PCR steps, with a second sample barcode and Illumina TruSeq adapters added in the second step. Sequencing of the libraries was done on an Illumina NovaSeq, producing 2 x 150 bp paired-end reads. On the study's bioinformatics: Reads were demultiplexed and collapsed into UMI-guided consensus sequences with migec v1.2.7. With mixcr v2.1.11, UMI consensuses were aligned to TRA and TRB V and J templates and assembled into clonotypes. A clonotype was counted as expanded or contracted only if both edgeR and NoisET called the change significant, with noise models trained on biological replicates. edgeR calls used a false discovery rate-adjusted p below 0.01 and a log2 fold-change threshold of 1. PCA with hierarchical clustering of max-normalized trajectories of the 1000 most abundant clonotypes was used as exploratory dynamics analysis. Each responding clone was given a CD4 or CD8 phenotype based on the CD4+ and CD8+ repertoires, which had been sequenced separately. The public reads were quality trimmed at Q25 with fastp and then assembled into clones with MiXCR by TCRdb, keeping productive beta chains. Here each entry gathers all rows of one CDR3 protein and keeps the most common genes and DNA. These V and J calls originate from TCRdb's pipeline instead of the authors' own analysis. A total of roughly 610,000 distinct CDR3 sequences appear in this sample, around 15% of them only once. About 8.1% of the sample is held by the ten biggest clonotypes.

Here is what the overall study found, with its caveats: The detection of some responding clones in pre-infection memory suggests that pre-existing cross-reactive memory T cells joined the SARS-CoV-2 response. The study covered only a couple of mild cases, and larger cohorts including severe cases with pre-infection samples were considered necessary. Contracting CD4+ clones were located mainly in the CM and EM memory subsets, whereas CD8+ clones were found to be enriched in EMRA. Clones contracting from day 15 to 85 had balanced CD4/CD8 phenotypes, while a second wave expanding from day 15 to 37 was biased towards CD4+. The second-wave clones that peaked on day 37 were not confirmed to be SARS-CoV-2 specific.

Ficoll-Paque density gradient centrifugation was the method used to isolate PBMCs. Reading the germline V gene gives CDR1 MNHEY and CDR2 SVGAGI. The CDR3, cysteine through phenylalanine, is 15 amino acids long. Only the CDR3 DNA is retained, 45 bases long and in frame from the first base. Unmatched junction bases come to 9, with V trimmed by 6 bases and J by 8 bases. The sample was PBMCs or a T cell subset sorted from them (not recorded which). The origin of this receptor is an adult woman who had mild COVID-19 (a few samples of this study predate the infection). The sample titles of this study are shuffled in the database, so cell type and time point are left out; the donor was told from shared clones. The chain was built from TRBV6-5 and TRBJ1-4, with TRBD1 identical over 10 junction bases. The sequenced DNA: TGTGCCAGCAGCCCCGGGACAGGGGATTTAGAAAAACTGTTTTTT. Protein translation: CASSPGTGDLEKLFF.